The clone carrying this TCR beta chain was detected only a few times. Its antigen is still unknown. Some clones are missing from TCRdb's copy, which holds only in-frame ones; the method was immunoSEQ multiplex PCR. The repertoire consists of some 96,000 clones, with 81% occurring once and the leading ten covering 15% to 20%. V was trimmed by 8 bases and J by 6 bases, leaving 10 bases between them. This CDR3 spans 12 amino acids. The germline V gene has CDR1 MNHEY and CDR2 SMNVEV (reference sequence). This sample is drawn from a study of PD-1 blockade in classical Hodgkin lymphoma. As for the study in general: Patients were dosed intravenously with nivolumab at 3 mg/kg every 2 weeks. Study-wide results and limits: Baseline diversity was lower in partial responders and progressors than complete responders. Excluded were patients who started nivolumab under 1 year after ASCT, a group that had lower diversity. With respect to the repertoire differences, their causes, possibly disease activity or prior therapy, remain undefined.

Exposure to brentuximab vedotin varied, and each patient had relapsed following autologous stem cell transplantation. The rearrangement joins TRBV27 to TRBJ2-2; possibly TRBD1 or TRBD2 for D (5 bases each). The receptor comes from a human donor with classical Hodgkin lymphoma. The material was peripheral blood mononuclear cells (PBMCs), obtained before the second cycle of nivolumab. The CDR3, as DNA: TGTGCCAGCGGGACGGGCCCCGGGGAGCTGTTTTTT. Amino acids: CASGTGPGELFF.